This T cell receptor (beta chain) was identified in a study of cytomegalovirus exposure and HLA in healthy donors. Amplification used 60 Vbeta primers and 13 Jbeta primers. Clones were read by immunoSEQ multiplex PCR, and TCRdb kept only the in-frame ones, dropping some. This listing includes 150,000 or so clones. Regarding this clone: The antigen remains unidentified.

Study-level results: The study recorded more than 150 TCR beta chains that were cytomegalovirus-associated. Across HLA loci, a later analysis found differing TCR association rates, with DRB1 most and HLA-C fewest.

Per germline, CDR1 SGHRS and CDR2 YFSETQ. The CDR3 loop spans 13 amino acids. Deletions cut 0 bases from V and 7 bases from J, with 11 bases between. Sequencing was done on a sample of PBMCs. J is TRBJ2-7 and V is TRBV5-1; D might be TRBD2 (5 bases). The source is a man aged 30 to 45 in good health and CMV-seronegative. CDR3 nucleotides: TGCGCCAGCAGCTTGGAGGACCCGGGGGAGCAGTACTTC. It encodes CASSLEDPGEQYF.